The 3 T cell receptor beta chains listed next were all sequenced from one sample in a study of T cells after yellow fever vaccination. One entry per CDR3 protein, called by TCRdb with MiXCR from the 5' RACE reads. The table records about 120,000 distinct CDR3 sequences, roughly 8.9% of them present only once. This sample comprised CD8+ T cells sorted from PBMCs, obtained 45 days after the yellow fever booster vaccination. All receptors derive from a man in his thirties or forties who received the YFV17D yellow fever vaccine.

Comment on this clonotype: An end of the junction does not agree with germline; a read error may underlie this. This rearrangement joins TRBV4-2 to TRBJ2-1; a weak D match, TRBD1 (6 bases). The CDR3 spans 11 residues. CDR1 is LGHNA and CDR2 is YNFKEQ in the germline V gene. CDR3 sequence reads: CASCQDREQFF. CDR3 nucleotide sequence: TGTGCCAGCTGCCAAGACAGGGAGCAGTTCTTC.

This clonotype qualifies as medium-sized. V gene TRBV5-4 combines with J gene TRBJ2-5, with 7 bases that match TRBD2. Germline-derived CDR1 and CDR2 are SGHNT and YYREEE (reference sequence). The CDR3 contains 12 residues. Losses at the gene ends were 3 bases for V and 4 bases for J; bases not matched to a gene: 0. CDR3 nucleotide sequence: TGTGCCAGCAGCTGGGGGGGAGAGACCCAGTACTTC. Translating it yields CASSWGGETQYF. Combining the CDR3 with reference TRBV5-4 and TRBJ2-5 gives the whole variable domain ETGVTQSPTHLIKTRGQQVTLRCSSQSGHNTVSWYQQALGQGPQFIFQYYREEENGRGNFPPRFSGLQFPNYSSELNVNALELDDSALYLCASSWGGETQYFGPGTRLLVL.

In its sample, this clonotype was seen a few times. The chain uses TRBV7-8 and TRBJ2-7, with 9 bases lining up with TRBD1. J lost 4 bases, V lost 5 bases, and 27 bases had no gene match. The germline V gene has CDR1 SGHVS and CDR2 FQNEAQ. CDR3 length equals 21 residues. The chain's CDR3 is CASSQPRYSRDRASRGYEQYF. As DNA, the CDR3 is TGTGCCAGCAGCCAACCCCGTTATTCCCGGGACAGGGCATCCCGGGGGTACGAGCAGTACTTC.